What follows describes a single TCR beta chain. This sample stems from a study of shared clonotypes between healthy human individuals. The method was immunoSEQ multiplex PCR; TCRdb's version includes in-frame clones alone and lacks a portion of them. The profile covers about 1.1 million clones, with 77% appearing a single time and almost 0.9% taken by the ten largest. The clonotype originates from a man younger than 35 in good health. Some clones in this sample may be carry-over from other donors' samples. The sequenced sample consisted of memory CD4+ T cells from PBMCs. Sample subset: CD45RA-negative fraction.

CDR3 protein: CASSKDRGGGDYEQYF. In nucleotides, the CDR3 is TGTGCCAGCAGCAAAGACCGCGGGGGCGGCGACTACGAGCAGTACTTC. The chain has TRBV21-1 and TRBJ2-7; the DNA was not used to check the table's D call, TRBD2. TRBV21-1 is described as a pseudogene. The CDR3 totals 16 residues.